These 6 T cell receptor beta chains share one sample of origin, sequenced in a study of OX40 agonist ivuxolimab in advanced cancers. Profiling relied on immunoSEQ multiplex PCR, and the TCRdb table lists in-frame clones only, not all of them. The sample yields fewer than 55,000 clones, approximately 80% seen once. Sequencing was performed on CD4+ or CD8+ T cells sorted from blood, taken in a trial of the OX40 agonist ivuxolimab. These receptors were obtained from an adult with an advanced solid tumor such as melanoma, head and neck, liver or kidney cancer.

This chain uses TRBV9 with TRBJ2-7, with 11 nucleotides matching TRBD1. This CDR3 is 15 amino acids long. Trimming took 2 bases from V and 2 from J; bases not matched to a gene: 3. Germline lookup yields CDR1 SGDLS and CDR2 YYNGEE. The CDR3 here is CASSVGTGGAYEQYF. Written as DNA, the CDR3 is TGTGCCAGCAGCGTCGGGACAGGGGGGGCCTACGAGCAGTACTTC.

This sequence joins TRBV2 and TRBJ2-1; TRBD1 aligns across 11 bases. Germline V lookup: CDR1 SNHLY, CDR2 FYNNEI. V lost 8 bases to trimming and J lost 6 bases; unmatched junction nucleotides: 3. This CDR3 region has 13 residues. CDR3 in amino acids: CASLGTGGNEQFF. CDR3 sequence (DNA): TGTGCCAGCCTAGGGACAGGGGGCAATGAGCAGTTCTTC.

The chain recombines TRBV6-5 with TRBJ1-1, with D possibly TRBD1 on 5 matching bases. The germline V gene encodes CDR1 MNHEY and CDR2 SVGAGI. The CDR3 length is 14 residues. V was shortened by 2 bases and J by 1 base, with 8 bases between the two germline ends. CDR3 sequence: CASSYSGGNTEAFF. Here the CDR3 DNA reads TGTGCCAGCAGTTACAGTGGGGGGAACACTGAAGCTTTCTTT.

The chain recombines TRBV11-2 with TRBJ1-1, with 7 bases lining up with TRBD1. The CDR3 is 13 residues long. Germline V gene sequence: CDR1 SGHAT, CDR2 FQNNGV. V trimming: 4 bases; J trimming: 5 bases; junction bases outside the gene matches: 4. The CDR3 DNA sequence: TGTGCCAGCAGCTCCCGACAGGGAACTGAAGCTTTCTTT. This codes for CASSSRQGTEAFF.

The gene calls are TRBV2 and TRBJ2-2; 8 nucleotides agree with TRBD1. Trimming took 7 bases from V and 2 from J; bases not matched to a gene: 9. Looked up from germline, CDR1 is SNHLY and CDR2 is FYNNEI. The CDR3 is made up of 16 amino acids. The CDR3 is CASKARGLLNTGELFF. The DNA for the CDR3 is TGTGCCAGCAAGGCCAGGGGGCTTCTAAACACCGGGGAGCTGTTTTTT.

This clone was seen once. The V and J genes are TRBV5-6 and TRBJ2-2; D uncertain. CDR3 length: 14 residues. Germline CDR1 SGHDT, CDR2 YYEEEE. V lost 2 bases, J lost 5 bases, and 10 bases lay in between. The chain's CDR3 is CASSFWVRTGELFF. As DNA, the CDR3 is TGTGCCAGCAGCTTTTGGGTGCGGACCGGGGAGCTGTTTTTT.